The subject of this entry is one T cell receptor beta chain. Its antigen is undetermined. A multiplex PCR was run with 60 Vbeta primers and 13 Jbeta primers. In the original processing: In a later analysis, the count reached some 75 million unique TCR beta chains, with 9 million to 11 million shared. Assay used: immunoSEQ multiplex PCR; TCRdb lists only in-frame clones, some missing. V, J and clone size derive from that table, while D and trimming were established from the DNA sequence. The sample includes around 85,000 clones, about 80% of them seen just once. The data belong to a study of cytomegalovirus exposure and HLA in healthy donors. Study observations and caveats: The listing of 150 to 200 TCR beta chains classed them as cytomegalovirus-associated.

The V end was cut by 4 bases, the J end by 4 bases, with 10 bases between. The CDR3 is 13 residues long. Germline lookup yields CDR1 SGHRS and CDR2 YFSETQ. As for the donors, each was a healthy bone marrow donor. This rearrangement joins TRBV5-1 to TRBJ2-3; perhaps TRBD2 as D (6 bases). Sequenced: PBMCs. The receptor's source is a man in his fifties in good health and CMV-seropositive. The CDR3 loop reads CASSPVAADTQYF. The CDR3 coding sequence is TGCGCCAGCAGCCCAGTAGCGGCAGATACGCAGTATTTT.